A single sample gave rise to the 26 T cell receptor beta chains below, sequenced in a study of PD-L1 blockade in urothelial cancer. Using immunoSEQ multiplex PCR, the repertoire was profiled, and TCRdb retains in-frame clones only, with some absent. This sample yields about 51,000 clones, of which more than 75% are seen a single time; approximately 16% belongs to the top ten. Sequencing used PBMCs, obtained around atezolizumab (anti-PD-L1) treatment. Receptors originate from a man between 60 and 75 years old with urothelial cancer.

This clone was counted a single time. The chain combines TRBV7-9 with TRBJ2-7; a possible D gene is TRBD1 (6 bases). Germline V gives CDR1 SEHNR, CDR2 FQNEAQ (reference sequence). The V gene lost 2 bases and the J gene lost 5 bases, with 13 bases spanning the gap. The CDR3 has 14 amino acids. CDR3 sequence reads: CASSLTQGSNEQYF. CDR3 in DNA: TGTGCCAGCAGCTTAACTCAGGGGTCCAACGAGCAGTACTTC. The variable domain in full, with the rest retrieved from reference TRBV7-9 and TRBJ2-7, is DTGVSQNPRHKITKRGQNVTFRCDPISEHNRLYWYRQTLGQGPEFLTYFQNEAQLEKSRLLSDRFSAERPKGSFSTLEIQRTEQGDSAMYLCASSLTQGSNEQYFGPGTRLTVT.

This chain's CDR3 is CASSPGQGVFGANVLTF. The CDR3 coding sequence is TGTGCCAGCAGCCCGGGACAGGGGGTCTTTGGGGCCAACGTCCTGACTTTC. This chain connects TRBV7-2 to TRBJ2-6, with 11 bases identical to TRBD1. The germline V gene encodes CDR1 SGHTA and CDR2 FQGNSA. Germline trimming cut 5 bases from V and 3 bases from J; bases unmatched to any gene: 6. The CDR3 length is 17 residues.

Here the CDR3 DNA reads TGTGCCAGCAGCTTTTTACCGGGACAGCTTAATAGCAATCAGCCCCAGCATTTT. It is translated as CASSFLPGQLNSNQPQHF. This chain joins TRBV5-5 and TRBJ1-5; 7 positions match TRBD1. CDR3 size: 18 residues. V shed 2 bases and J 0 bases; nucleotides not matched to a gene: 11. Looked up from germline, CDR1 is SGHKS and CDR2 is YYEKEE (reference sequence). The variable domain in full, with the rest retrieved from reference TRBV5-5 and TRBJ1-5, is DAGVTQSPTHLIKTRGQQVTLRCSPISGHKSVSWYQQVLGQGPQFIFQYYEKEERGRGNFPDRFSARQFPNYSSELNVNALLLGDSALYLCASSFLPGQLNSNQPQHFGDGTRLSIL.

This clone was seen a handful of times. The chain combines TRBV12-5 with TRBJ1-5; weak D call: TRBD1 (5 bases). The CDR3 has 18 residues. Looked up from germline, CDR1 is LGHNT and CDR2 is FRNRAP. V lost 2 bases to trimming and J lost 3 bases, with 20 bases between them. The CDR3 region has the DNA TGTGCTAGTGGTTTGCCAGGAAGACACCGCAGGGTCAATCAGCCCCAGCATTTT. It yields the protein CASGLPGRHRRVNQPQHF.

The gene calls are TRBV25-1 and TRBJ2-1, with a tentative D call TRBD1 (7 bases). The CDR3 covers 17 residues. Trimming removed 5 bases from V and 2 bases from J, with 19 bases in between. The V gene's germline CDR1 is MGHDK and CDR2 SYGVNS. The CDR3 loop is CASSPQGGGTPYNEQFF. DNA for the CDR3: TGTGCCAGCAGTCCTCAGGGGGGAGGTACCCCCTACAATGAGCAGTTCTTC.

V usage is TRBV5-1 and J usage is TRBJ2-5; 8 bases align to TRBD2. Germline CDR1 is SGHRS and CDR2 is YFSETQ. This CDR3 is 15 amino acids long. After removal of 0 bases from V and 2 bases from J, the junction contained 3 bases not matched to a gene. The CDR3 loop reads CASSLGTSGQETQYF. In nucleotides, the CDR3 is TGCGCCAGCAGCTTGGGAACTAGCGGACAAGAGACCCAGTACTTC.

J is TRBJ2-2 and V is TRBV5-1; 7 nucleotides line up with TRBD1. The trim removed 4 bases at V and 3 bases at J, leaving 12 bases unmatched. Germline V lookup: CDR1 SGHRS, CDR2 YFSETQ. This CDR3 contains 17 residues. The CDR3 is CASSVAGGTTHTGELFF. The DNA for the CDR3 is TGCGCCAGCAGCGTCGCAGGGGGAACCACGCACACCGGGGAGCTGTTTTTT. The full variable domain, in which reference TRBV5-1 and TRBJ2-2 provide the parts outside the CDR3, is KAGVTQTPRYLIKTRGQQVTLSCSPISGHRSVSWYQQTPGQGLQFLFEYFSETQRNKGNFPGRFSGRQFSNSRSEMNVSTLELGDSALYLCASSVAGGTTHTGELFFGEGSRLTVL.

This clone was observed a few times. The V and J genes are TRBV5-5 and TRBJ2-1; the match to TRBD1 covers 8 bases. The germline V gene has CDR1 SGHKS and CDR2 YYEKEE (reference sequence). Trimming removed 3 bases from V and 4 bases from J; junction bases left unmatched: 15. The CDR3 extends over 18 amino acids. The CDR3 region has the DNA TGTGCCAGCAGCTCAGGACAGGGTGCGTCTCTACGTTACAATGAGCAGTTCTTC. Protein product: CASSSGQGASLRYNEQFF.

The V gene is TRBV11-2, the J gene TRBJ1-2, with D possibly being TRBD1 (6 bases). Trimming stripped 2 bases from V and 5 bases from J, with 12 bases between. From germline, CDR1 is SGHAT and CDR2 FQNNGV. The CDR3 is made up of 14 amino acids. The CDR3 DNA reads as TGTGCCAGCAGCTTACACCCAGGGGAATATGGCTACACCTTC. This encodes CASSLHPGEYGYTF.

V is TRBV7-9 and J is TRBJ2-2; TRBD1 matches 12 bases. The CDR3 runs to 18 residues. V shed 2 bases, J shed 4 bases, and the junction held 8 bases outside the gene matches. Germline V gives CDR1 SEHNR, CDR2 FQNEAQ (reference sequence). The chain's CDR3 is CASSLSRDRGRFTGELFF. As DNA, the CDR3 is TGTGCCAGCAGCTTAAGCCGGGACAGGGGGCGTTTCACCGGGGAGCTGTTTTTT.

This chain links TRBV11-2 with TRBJ2-7; 7 nucleotides agree with TRBD2. Germline V gene data show CDR1 as SGHAT and CDR2 as FQNNGV. Unmatched junction bases numbered 12, after V lost 6 bases and J lost 4 bases. This CDR3 is built from 15 residues. The CDR3: CASRKSGGGRYEQYF. In DNA form, the CDR3 reads TGTGCCAGCAGAAAGTCGGGAGGTGGTAGGTACGAGCAGTACTTC.

This chain joins TRBV18 and TRBJ2-2, with a tentative D call TRBD1 (5 bases). V was clipped by 3 bases and J by 3 bases, with 8 bases between them. CDR3 length equals 14 residues. The germline CDR1 and CDR2 sequences are KGHSH and LQKENI. The CDR3 spells CASSPGRDTGELFF. The CDR3 bases are TGTGCCAGCTCACCGGGCAGGGACACCGGGGAGCTGTTTTTT.

This clone appeared once. This chain connects TRBV15 to TRBJ2-3, with unresolved D. CDR1 is LNHNV, CDR2 YYDKDF, per germline (reference sequence). V was pared by 3 bases and J by 2 bases, with 6 bases between. The CDR3 contains 13 residues. The DNA of the CDR3 is TGTGCCACCAGCAGTTCAGACACAGATACGCAGTATTTT. The encoded protein is CATSSSDTDTQYF. Together with reference TRBV15 and TRBJ2-3, the CDR3 gives the full variable domain: DAMVIQNPRYQVTQFGKPVTLSCSQTLNHNVMYWYQQKSSQAPKLLFHYYDKDFNNEADTPDNFQSRRPNTSFCFLDIRSPGLGDTAMYLCATSSSDTDTQYFGPGTRLTVL.

This clone occurred once. A much larger clone lies one base from this, so it may be a read error. This chain joins TRBV5-1 and TRBJ2-1; 9 bases map to TRBD2. V shed 6 bases and J 8 bases; nucleotides not matched to a gene: 9. The CDR3 runs to 14 residues. CDR1 and CDR2 from the germline V gene are SGHRS and YFSETQ. CDR3 DNA sequence: TGCGCCAGCAACCCATTAGCGGGGGTGGATGAGCAGTTCTTC. Amino acids: CASNPLAGVDEQFF.

This clone has a single count. The J gene is TRBJ1-1, the V gene TRBV7-3; possibly TRBD1 for D (5 bases). Germline V lookup: CDR1 SGHTA, CDR2 FQGTGA. The CDR3 totals 14 residues. V lost 2 bases, J lost 5 bases, and 12 bases lay in between. CDR3 sequence: CASSLRGARTEAFF. The CDR3 DNA follows: TGTGCCAGCAGCTTACGTGGGGCGAGAACTGAAGCTTTCTTT.

This clone was recorded once. The chain recombines TRBV10-1 with TRBJ2-1; 8 bases line up with TRBD2. This CDR3 spans 16 amino acids. Germline values: CDR1 WNHNN, CDR2 SYGVQD (reference sequence). Unmatched junction bases numbered 8, after V lost 4 bases and J lost 3 bases. CDR3 nucleotides: TGCGCCAGCAGTGCCCGTACGGGGGGGATCTACAATGAGCAGTTCTTC. Its protein product is CASSARTGGIYNEQFF.

The genes are TRBV5-1 and TRBJ2-6; 7 bases fit TRBD1. In germline, CDR1 is SGHRS, CDR2 YFSETQ. J gave up 0 bases and V 4 bases, and 4 bases lay outside the gene matches. CDR3 length: 16 residues. The CDR3 coding sequence is TGCGCCAGCAGCGGGACAGAGCTCTCTGGGGCCAACGTCCTGACTTTC. This sequence encodes CASSGTELSGANVLTF.

The chain carries TRBV4-3 and TRBJ2-4; the match to TRBD2 covers 7 bases. CDR1 and CDR2 from the germline V gene are LGHNA and YSLEER. V lost 1 base, J lost 6 bases, and 9 bases stayed unmatched. The CDR3 is made up of 16 amino acids. DNA for the CDR3: TGCGCCAGCAGCCAAGGGTTCCTCCGGGGGGTAAACATTCAGTACTTC. Residues: CASSQGFLRGVNIQYF.

The rearrangement uses TRBV9 and TRBJ2-3, with TRBD2 matching 7 bases. CDR1 is SGDLS, CDR2 YYNGEE, per germline. The CDR3 runs to 15 residues. Losses at the gene ends were 0 bases for V and 4 bases for J; bases not matched to a gene: 5. The CDR3 nucleotides are TGTGCCAGCAGCGTAGTCTCTAGCGGATCAGATACGCAGTATTTT. It codes for CASSVVSSGSDTQYF.

V is TRBV7-3 and J is TRBJ2-2; the match to TRBD2 covers 7 bases. The V and J ends lost 1 base and 5 bases, in that order; junction bases with no gene match: 10. This CDR3 comprises 17 residues. The germline V gene has CDR1 SGHTA and CDR2 FQGTGA. CDR3 in amino acids: CASSLNAAGDGTGELFF. Written as DNA, the CDR3 is TGTGCCAGCAGCTTAAACGCGGCGGGAGACGGAACCGGGGAGCTGTTTTTT.

The chain employs TRBV6-6 and TRBJ2-7; TRBD1 aligns across 7 bases. The CDR3 sequence is 14 residues long. The V segment lost 6 bases and the J segment 3 bases; nucleotides outside the gene matches: 8. The germline gives CDR1 MNHNY, CDR2 SVGAGI (reference sequence). The CDR3 spells CASRTRQGDYEQYF. DNA of the CDR3: TGTGCCAGCAGAACTAGACAGGGAGACTACGAGCAGTACTTC.

This chain uses TRBV5-4 with TRBJ2-5; tentative D call: TRBD2 (6 bases). The germline CDR1 and CDR2 sequences are SGHNT and YYREEE (reference sequence). Deletions cut 4 bases from V and 5 bases from J, with 18 bases between. This CDR3 spans 15 amino acids. CDR3 nucleotide sequence: TGTGCCAGCAGCCTAGGGACTCCCGCGGCGGAGACCCAGTACTTC. Translation gives CASSLGTPAAETQYF.

CDR3 in DNA: TGTGCCAGCAGCAAACCCATTGGACAGGTAAGCACAGATACGCAGTATTTT. Residues: CASSKPIGQVSTDTQYF. The J gene is TRBJ2-3, the V gene TRBV21-1; no DNA check was done on the table's D call, TRBD1. TRBV21-1 is termed a pseudogene. The CDR3 is made up of 17 amino acids.

The J gene is TRBJ1-2, the V gene TRBV5-5; D might be TRBD1 (6 bases). The CDR3 loop spans 14 amino acids. Trimming removed 1 base at V and 3 bases at J, with 10 bases between. Germline CDR1 is SGHKS and CDR2 is YYEKEE (reference sequence). CDR3 region: CASSLTGSDYGYTF. For the CDR3, the DNA is TGTGCCAGCAGCTTGACAGGGAGCGACTATGGCTACACCTTC.

The chain employs TRBV6-5 and TRBJ1-1, with 8 bases that match TRBD1. V shed 1 base, J shed 4 bases, and the junction held 5 bases outside the gene matches. Germline V gene data show CDR1 as MNHEY and CDR2 as SVGAGI. CDR3 length: 15 residues. The CDR3 reads CASSYLTGGSTEAFF. The CDR3, as DNA: TGTGCCAGCAGTTACTTAACAGGGGGTAGCACTGAAGCTTTCTTT.

V and J are TRBV7-2 and TRBJ2-2; D remains ambiguous. The CDR3 contains 13 residues. The germline gives CDR1 SGHTA, CDR2 FQGNSA. The V end was cut by 1 base, the J end by 8 bases, with 8 bases between. The CDR3 region is CASSLVIRGELFF. CDR3 nucleotide sequence: TGTGCCAGCAGCTTAGTAATCCGGGGGGAGCTGTTTTTT.